The 14 T cell receptor beta chains given below trace back to one sample, sequenced in a study of CD8 T cells in ankylosing spondylitis. One entry per CDR3 protein, called by TCRdb with MiXCR from the 5' RACE reads. The table records a few hundred thousand distinct CDR3 sequences, approximately 10% of them present only once. Sample: blood, either unsorted or a sorted T cell fraction (not recorded which). These receptor sequences come from a male donor with ankylosing spondylitis or in good health (not recorded which).

This clonotype has a count of ten or more. The rearrangement links TRBV29-1 to TRBJ1-2, with 8 bases fitting TRBD1. V shed 4 bases and J 1 base; nucleotides not matched to a gene: 2. This CDR3 is built from 13 residues. CDR1 and CDR2 (germline): SQVTM, ANQGSEA. The CDR3 nucleotides read TGCAGCGTTGGACAGGGGCGTAACTATGGCTACACCTTC. Protein product: CSVGQGRNYGYTF.

This chain links TRBV2 with TRBJ1-5; the D is unclear. Germline-derived CDR1 and CDR2 are SNHLY and FYNNEI. The V end lost 2 bases, the J end lost 6 bases, and 5 bases lay between the germline ends. This CDR3 spans 12 amino acids. CDR3 DNA sequence: TGTGCCAGCAGTGAACCCGTTCAGCCCCAGCATTTT. It translates to CASSEPVQPQHF.

This clonotype was seen ten or more times. The chain couples TRBV24-1 to TRBJ1-1; D is uncertain. This CDR3 contains 14 residues. Trimming took off 4 bases at V and 4 bases at J, with 12 bases between the two ends. The V gene's germline CDR1 is KGHDR and CDR2 SFDVKD. CDR3 nucleotide sequence: TGTGCCACCAGTGACCCCGGCCGGGGCACTGAAGCTTTCTTT. As protein: CATSDPGRGTEAFF.

This clonotype was found a few times. This chain connects TRBV5-1 to TRBJ2-5; possibly TRBD1 for D (5 bases). Germline V CDR1 and CDR2: SGHRS, YFSETQ. Trimming removed 0 bases from V and 2 bases from J, with 14 bases in between. This CDR3 is 16 amino acids long. Here the CDR3 reads CASSLAVFQGQETQYF. In DNA form, the CDR3 reads TGCGCCAGCAGCTTGGCCGTTTTCCAGGGACAAGAGACCCAGTACTTC.

In its sample, this clonotype was seen many times. The CDR3 loop reads CSTGGRNTEAFF. As DNA, the CDR3 is TGCAGTACAGGGGGCAGAAACACTGAAGCTTTCTTT. The chain is built from TRBV20-1 and TRBJ1-1, with 9 bases identical to TRBD1. The V gene's germline CDR1 is DFQATT and CDR2 SNEGSKA (reference sequence). The length of the CDR3 is 12 residues. After removal of 8 bases from V and 2 bases from J, the junction contained 3 bases not matched to a gene.

The table lists this clonotype with a few counts. V gene TRBV20-1 combines with J gene TRBJ2-1; 9 nucleotides match TRBD2. The junction had 13 bases not matched to a gene; V was cut back by 5 bases and J by 5 bases. The V gene's germline CDR1 is DFQATT and CDR2 SNEGSKA (reference sequence). The CDR3 contains 16 residues. The CDR3 loop is CSAPRVLAGLNNEQFF. The DNA for the CDR3 is TGCAGTGCTCCTAGGGTCCTAGCGGGGTTGAACAATGAGCAGTTCTTC.

There are a few counts of this clonotype. The chain recombines TRBV5-5 with TRBJ2-7; no definite D call. Germline V gene lookup returns CDR1 SGHKS and CDR2 YYEKEE (reference sequence). The germline V and J ends were trimmed by 0 bases and 4 bases, with 17 bases remaining between them. This CDR3 spans 16 amino acids. This chain's CDR3 is CASSLERPSGGYEQYF. The CDR3 DNA reads TGTGCCAGCAGCTTGGAACGCCCTTCGGGCGGATACGAGCAGTACTTC.

Ten or more counts support this clonotype. The chain uses TRBV12-3 or TRBV12-4 and TRBJ2-7; 9 bases are a match to TRBD2. After removal of 3 bases from V and 3 bases from J, the junction contained 12 bases not matched to a gene. This CDR3 is built from 17 residues. CDR3 protein: CASSLSSGGRGGYEQYF. The CDR3, as DNA: TGTGCCAGCAGTTTGTCCAGCGGGGGGCGTGGAGGCTACGAGCAGTACTTC.

This chain uses TRBV20-1 with TRBJ2-1; D is unclear. The CDR3 loop spans 13 amino acids. Germline CDR1 is DFQATT and CDR2 is SNEGSKA (reference sequence). V shed 4 bases and J shed 6 bases, with 13 bases lying between them. The DNA of the CDR3 is TGCAGTGCTACAGAAGGGTCGGCCAATGAGCAGTTCTTC. Protein: CSATEGSANEQFF.

This clonotype was observed a handful of times. This chain uses TRBV20-1 with TRBJ1-1, with 7 bases matching TRBD1. The V and J ends lost 3 bases and 2 bases, in that order; junction bases with no gene match: 6. The CDR3 loop spans 14 amino acids. Germline V lookup: CDR1 DFQATT, CDR2 SNEGSKA (reference sequence). The CDR3 DNA sequence: TGCAGTGCTAGGGGGACAGCTTCCAACACTGAAGCTTTCTTT. Translation gives CSARGTASNTEAFF.

This clonotype was detected many times. This chain uses TRBV3-1 with TRBJ2-5; D is possibly TRBD2 (6 bases). This CDR3 has 16 residues. V gave up 4 bases and J gave up 2 bases, with 17 bases separating them. The germline CDR1 and CDR2 sequences are LGHDT and YNNKEL (reference sequence). The CDR3 coding sequence is TGTGCCAGCAGCCGCTTGACGGCGGGGACGCAAGAGACCCAGTACTTC. Amino acids: CASSRLTAGTQETQYF.

This clonotype was observed at least ten times. This chain links TRBV5-1 with TRBJ2-1; D may be TRBD1 or TRBD2 (5 bases each). The CDR3 extends over 15 amino acids. V lost 0 bases, J lost 3 bases, and 10 bases lay in between. The germline gives CDR1 SGHRS, CDR2 YFSETQ. DNA of the CDR3: TGCGCCAGCAGCTTGGTAGGGACGAACTACAATGAGCAGTTCTTC. Its translation is CASSLVGTNYNEQFF.

Ten or more counts support this clonotype. DNA of the CDR3: TGTGCCAGCTCCAAGGGGGGGACCTACAATGAGCAGTTCTTC. Protein sequence: CASSKGGTYNEQFF. The chain employs TRBV9 and TRBJ2-1, with D possibly being TRBD2 (7 bases). The CDR3 extends over 14 amino acids. Between the trimmed V and J ends, which lost 7 bases and 2 bases, there was a span of 13 bases. Germline CDR1 reads SGDLS; CDR2 reads YYNGEE.

This clonotype was detected many times. The junction departs from germline at one end; a sequencing error may be responsible. CDR3 sequence (DNA): TGTGCTAGCAGCCGGGACGCGAACACCGGGGAGCTGTTTTTT. Residues: CASSRDANTGELFF. The chain employs TRBV7-7 and TRBJ2-2; TRBD1 or TRBD2 may be the D gene (5 bases each). Germline values: CDR1 SSHAT, CDR2 FNYEAQ (reference sequence). This CDR3 is built from 14 residues.